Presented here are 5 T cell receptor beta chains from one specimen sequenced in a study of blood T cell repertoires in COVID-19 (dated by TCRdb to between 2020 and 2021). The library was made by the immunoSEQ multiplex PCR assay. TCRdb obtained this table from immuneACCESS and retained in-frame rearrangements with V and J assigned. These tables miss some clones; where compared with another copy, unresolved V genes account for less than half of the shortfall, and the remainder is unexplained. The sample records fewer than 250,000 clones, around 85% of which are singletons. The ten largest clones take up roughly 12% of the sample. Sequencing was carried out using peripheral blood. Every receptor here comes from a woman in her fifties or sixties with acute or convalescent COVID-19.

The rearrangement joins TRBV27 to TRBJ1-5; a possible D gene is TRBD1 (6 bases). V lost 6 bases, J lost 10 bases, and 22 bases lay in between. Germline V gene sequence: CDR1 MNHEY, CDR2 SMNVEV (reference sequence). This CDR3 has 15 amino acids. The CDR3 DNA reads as TGTGCCAGCAGCCCGGACCTCAGGGGTCGGGGACCCCAGCATTTT. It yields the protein CASSPDLRGRGPQHF.

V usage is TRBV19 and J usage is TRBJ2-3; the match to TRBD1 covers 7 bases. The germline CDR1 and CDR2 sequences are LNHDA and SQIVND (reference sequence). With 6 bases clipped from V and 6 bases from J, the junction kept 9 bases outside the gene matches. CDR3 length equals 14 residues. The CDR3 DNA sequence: TGTGCCAGTAGGGTAACAGGGGTGCGGGATACGCAGTATTTT. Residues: CASRVTGVRDTQYF.

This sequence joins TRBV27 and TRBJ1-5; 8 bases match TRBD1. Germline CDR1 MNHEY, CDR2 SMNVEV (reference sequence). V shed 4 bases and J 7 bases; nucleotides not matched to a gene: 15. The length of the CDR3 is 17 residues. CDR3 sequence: CASSSRLDRAQGQPQHF. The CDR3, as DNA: TGTGCCAGCAGTTCTCGTCTGGACAGGGCCCAGGGGCAGCCCCAGCATTTT.

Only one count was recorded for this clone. Written as DNA, the CDR3 is TGTGCCAGCAGTTACTCTACACCGGGTTACGAGCAGTACTTC. Translating gives CASSYSTPGYEQYF. The rearrangement links TRBV6-5 to TRBJ2-7, with no clear D. Per the germline V gene, CDR1 is MNHEY and CDR2 is SVGAGI. V gave up 0 bases and J gave up 4 bases, with 10 bases separating them. The CDR3 runs to 14 residues.

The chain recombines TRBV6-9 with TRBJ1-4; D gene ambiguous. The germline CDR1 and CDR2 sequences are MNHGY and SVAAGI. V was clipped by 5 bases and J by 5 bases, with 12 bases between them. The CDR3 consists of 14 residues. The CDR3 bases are TGTGCCAGCAGTCCCACGACGGGGAATGAAAAACTGTTTTTT. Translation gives CASSPTTGNEKLFF.